The entry that follows covers one T cell receptor (beta chain) sequence. The source of the sample is a study of glioma-infiltrating T cells after dendritic cell vaccination. About the research overall: Dendritic cell vaccination trial patients had either newly diagnosed or recurrent glioblastoma. Between about 2003 and 2013, patients got autologous tumor lysate-pulsed dendritic cell vaccines. Dendritic cells derived from monocytes and pulsed with autologous tumor lysate formed the vaccine.

Patients had residual fresh-frozen tumor tissue and more than two years of survival data. This table comes from immunoSEQ multiplex PCR, and its TCRdb copy is limited to in-frame clones, with some not included. This sample has roughly 83,000 clones, with under 90% found just once. The CDR3 is 16 amino acids. CDR1 SEHNR and CDR2 FQNEAQ come from the germline V gene (reference sequence). Losses at the gene ends were 5 bases for V and 0 bases for J; bases not matched to a gene: 7. Sequenced here: blood, sampled before dendritic cell vaccination. The chain recombines TRBV7-9 with TRBJ2-7; the match to TRBD2 covers 10 bases. The sequence derives from a human donor with glioblastoma. The CDR3 loop reads CASSRLTSGTSYEQYF. Written as DNA, the CDR3 is TGTGCCAGCAGCCGCCTAACTAGCGGGACCTCCTACGAGCAGTACTTC.